A selection of T cell receptor beta chains follows, all from one sample in a study of T cells in Graves' hyperthyroidism and ophthalmopathy. One entry per CDR3 protein, called by TCRdb with MiXCR from the multiplex PCR reads. Seen here are around 500,000 distinct CDR3 sequences, roughly 15% observed once, and the top ten hold about 31%. The specimen was blood. The source of these receptors is a woman younger than 45 with Graves' ophthalmopathy. Each CDR3 is given with its conserved first and last residue. D genes are given only for firm matches. Not all rows give a size; the values are once, few, many and, for expanded clones, a class.

>13|.|.|TRBJ2-7|TRBV6-1
TGTGCCAGCAGTTATTTTGGGGGCTACGAGCAGTACTTC
CASSYFGGYEQYF
>16|.|many|TRBJ2-5|TRBV7-2
TGTGCCAGCAGCTTAGTTCCCACTAGGTCCCAAGAGACCCAGTACTTC
CASSLVPTRSQETQYF
>12|.|many|TRBJ2-2|TRBV5-1
TGCGCCAGCAGGGCGAACACCGGGGAGCTGTTTTTT
CASRANTGELFF
>14|TRBD1|few|TRBJ2-1|TRBV7-3
TGTGCCAGCAGCTTAACGGGGACAGAAAATGAGCAGTTCTTC
CASSLTGTENEQFF
>15|TRBD2|.|TRBJ2-7|TRBV29-1
TGCAGCGTTGACGGCGCTAGCGGGACGAGTTACGAGCAGTACTTC
CSVDGASGTSYEQYF
>16|TRBD2|many|TRBJ2-1|TRBV20-1
TGCAGTGCTAGGACTAGCGGGAGGGCAAGTAGAGGTGAGCAGTTCTTC
CSARTSGRASRGEQFF
>15|.|.|TRBJ1-4|TRBV7-9
TGTGCCAGCAGCTTAGACGGACGGAACAATGAAAAACTGTTTTTT
CASSLDGRNNEKLFF
>17|TRBD1|.|TRBJ1-1|TRBV5-6
TGTGCCAGCAGCTTGGAGGGGACAGGGGGGTCGGGAACTGAAGCTTTCTTT
CASSLEGTGGSGTEAFF
>14|TRBD2|.|TRBJ2-5|TRBV20-1
TGCAGTGCTAGGACGGGGACTATCCAAGAGACCCAGTACTTC
CSARTGTIQETQYF
>16|.|.|TRBJ2-7|TRBV4-1
TGCGCCAGCAGCGGAAAAGATCTAACAGGTTCCTACGAGCAGTACTTC
CASSGKDLTGSYEQYF
>16|.|many|TRBJ2-4|TRBV20-1
TGCAGTGCTAGAGATTCTCAGGACACCTCCAAAAACATTCAGTACTTC
CSARDSQDTSKNIQYF
>14|TRBD2|many|TRBJ2-7|TRBV7-3
TGTGCCAGCAGCTTAGCTAAGCGGGATTACGAGCAGTACTTC
CASSLAKRDYEQYF
>17|TRBD1|.|TRBJ2-1|TRBV5-8
TGTGCCAGCAGCAACCCGCTAAGACAGGGGGCTCACAATGAGCAGTTCTTC
CASSNPLRQGAHNEQFF
>13|.|many|TRBJ2-4|TRBV11-3
TGTGCCAGCAGCTTGGCCGCGGGAAACATTCAGTACTTC
CASSLAAGNIQYF
>13|.|many|TRBJ1-6|TRBV30
TGTGCCTGGAGTGTACCGAAGAATTCACCCCTCCACTTT
CAWSVPKNSPLHF
>13|.|many|TRBJ2-7|TRBV2
TGTGCCAGCAGGCCAGCAGGGTCCTACGAGCAGTACTTC
CASRPAGSYEQYF
>18|TRBD1|.|TRBJ2-2|TRBV6-4
TGTGCCAGCAGTGCCCAGGGGGCGCGCGACTCGAACACCGGGGAGCTGTTTTTT
CASSAQGARDSNTGELFF
>17|TRBD1|.|TRBJ1-5|TRBV15
TGTGCCACCAGCAGAGGGCCGACCGGGACAGGGGAAGGTCCCCAGCATTTT
CATSRGPTGTGEGPQHF
>17|.|many|TRBJ2-2|TRBV24-1
TGTGCCACCAGTGATTTTGCTGGGGCTCGAGTGACCGGGGAGCTGTTTTTT
CATSDFAGARVTGELFF
>14|.|many|TRBJ2-1|TRBV7-2
TGTGCCAGCAGCTTGGTCGGAGGACTCAATGAGCAGTTCTTC
CASSLVGGLNEQFF
>15|TRBD1|.|TRBJ1-3|TRBV7-2
TGTGCCAGCAGCTCCCTCGACAGGGTTGGAAACACCATATATTTT
CASSSLDRVGNTIYF
>15|.|many|TRBJ1-2|TRBV28
TGTGCCAGCAGTTTATTTGCGGGAGTGGTTTTCGGCTACACCTTC
CASSLFAGVVFGYTF
>13|.|few|TRBJ2-6|TRBV15
TGTGCCAGCGTTAACTCTGGGGCCAACGTCCTGACTTTC
CASVNSGANVLTF
>15|.|.|TRBJ2-5|TRBV20-1
TGCAGTGCTACCCTGAGTGGCGGTCGACAAGAGACCCAGTACTTC
CSATLSGGRQETQYF
>14|.|many|TRBJ2-2|TRBV15
TGTGCCACCAGCCCCCCTCGGGGCGGCGGGGAGCTGTTTTTT
CATSPPRGGGELFF
>13|.|many|TRBJ2-1|TRBV7-2
TGTGCCAGCAGACCAAGGGGACTGATTGAGCAGTTCTTC
CASRPRGLIEQFF
>12|.|many|TRBJ2-4|TRBV30
TGTGCCTGGACACCCGCCAAAAACATTCAGTACTTC
CAWTPAKNIQYF
>15|TRBD1|many|TRBJ2-7|TRBV29-1
TGCAGCGTTGAAGGTCCGGGACAGCGAGCCTACGAGCAGTACTTC
CSVEGPGQRAYEQYF
>12|.|few|TRBJ2-3|TRBV2
TGTGCCAGCAGTGAATACGGGGGAACGCAGTATTTT
CASSEYGGTQYF
>15|.|few|TRBJ1-2|TRBV9
TGTGCCAGCAGCGTGACAAACAGGGCCCACTATGGCTACACCTTC
CASSVTNRAHYGYTF
>15|TRBD1|.|TRBJ1-5|TRBV28
TGTGCCAGCAGGCAGGGGGCCTCTTCCAATCAGCCCCAGCATTTT
CASRQGASSNQPQHF
>13|.|many|TRBJ2-7|TRBV3-1
TGTGCCGAGCAGGTAGGGTTTGCCTACGAGCAGTACTTC
CAEQVGFAYEQYF
>13|.|few|TRBJ1-1|TRBV15
TGTGCCACCAGCAGAGATCGGGGGACTGAAGCTTTCTTT
CATSRDRGTEAFF
>16|.|.|TRBJ2-6|TRBV28
TGTGCCAGCAGCGCGGGACAGATCTCTGGGGCCAACGTCCTGACTTTC
CASSAGQISGANVLTF
>16|TRBD1|.|TRBJ1-5|TRBV7-6
TGTGCCAGCAGCTTAACAGGGGGTGGATCGGGGCAGCCCCAGCATTTT
CASSLTGGGSGQPQHF
>15|TRBD1|many|TRBJ2-6|TRBV7-2
TGTGCCAGCAGCTCCACAGGGGCTGGGGCCAACGTCCTGACTTTC
CASSSTGAGANVLTF
>16|.|.|TRBJ1-4|TRBV6-5
TGTGCCAGCAGTTACACCCTCGGAGATCCTAATGAAAAACTGTTTTTT
CASSYTLGDPNEKLFF
>13|.|few|TRBJ2-6|TRBV7-2
TGTGCCAGCAGCATCCCCCCGGCCCACGTCCTGACTTTC
CASSIPPAHVLTF
>14|TRBD1|many|TRBJ2-7|TRBV9
TGTGCCAGCAGTGGGGACAGGGGGTCCTACGAGCAGTACTTC
CASSGDRGSYEQYF
>13|.|few|TRBJ2-7|TRBV6-5
TGTGCCAGCAGTTACGCTGAGGTCTACGAGCAGTACTTC
CASSYAEVYEQYF
>16|TRBD2|many|TRBJ2-3|TRBV3-1
TGTGCCAGCAGCCACTCACTAGCGGGAGCGGCAGATACGCAGTATTTT
CASSHSLAGAADTQYF
>13|TRBD2|many|TRBJ2-7|TRBV2
TGTGCCAGCAGAACCGGGCTCGGGAGGGAGCAGTACTTC
CASRTGLGREQYF
>11|.|many|TRBJ1-1|TRBV4-3
TGCGCCAGCAGCCGCACAGGTGAAGCTTTCTTT
CASSRTGEAFF
>16|.|many|TRBJ1-1|TRBV7-8
TGTGCCAGCACCAAAGAATCGGGTAATTTCGACACTGAAGCTTTCTTT
CASTKESGNFDTEAFF
>14|TRBD1|.|TRBJ2-7|TRBV20-1
TGCAGTGCTAGATCGGACAGGGGGCCCTACGAGCAGTACTTC
CSARSDRGPYEQYF
>15|TRBD2|many|TRBJ2-1|TRBV7-8
TGTGCCAGCAGCTTCCGACTAGCGGGGAACAATGAGCAGTTCTTC
CASSFRLAGNNEQFF
>16|TRBD1|many|TRBJ1-3|TRBV20-1
TGCAGTGCGTTAATCAATAGACAGGGGGCTAAGAACACCATATATTTT
CSALINRQGAKNTIYF
>14|TRBD1|many|TRBJ2-7|TRBV11-2
TGTGCCAGCAGCTTAGGTTCAGGGGGCTACGAGCAGTACTTC
CASSLGSGGYEQYF
>17|.|few|TRBJ1-3|TRBV4-1
TGCGCCAGCAGCCAAGAGGAGGGCTTGATCTCTGGAAACACCATATATTTT
CASSQEEGLISGNTIYF
>15|TRBD2|.|TRBJ2-7|TRBV27
TGTGCCAGCAGTCCCGGAGCGGGAGTGACCTACGAGCAGTACTTC
CASSPGAGVTYEQYF
>14|TRBD1|many|TRBJ2-3|TRBV20-1
TGCAGTGCAAGGGGGCAGGGGAGCACAGATACGCAGTATTTT
CSARGQGSTDTQYF
>13|.|.|TRBJ2-7|TRBV4-2
TGTGCCAGCAGCCAAGACTGGGTGGGTGAGCAGTACTTC
CASSQDWVGEQYF
>18|TRBD2|few|TRBJ2-6|TRBV20-1
TGCAGTGCTCCCCCCCCAACTAGCGGGACCTCTGGGGCCAACGTCCTGACTTTC
CSAPPPTSGTSGANVLTF
>16|TRBD2|.|TRBJ2-7|TRBV6-1
TGTGCCAGCAGTTCCGCGGGAGAACCCCACTCCTACGAGCAGTACTTC
CASSSAGEPHSYEQYF
>12|TRBD1|.|TRBJ1-2|TRBV5-4
TGTGCCAGCAGCATGACAGGGTATGGCTACACCTTC
CASSMTGYGYTF
>16|.|.|TRBJ1-5|TRBV20-1
TGCAGTGCTACCCCAGACAGCCAGGCTAGCAATCAGCCCCAGCATTTT
CSATPDSQASNQPQHF
>15|.|few|TRBJ1-2|TRBV29-1
TGCAGCGTTGAAAGAAGGAAACAGCCGAACTATGGCTACACCTTC
CSVERRKQPNYGYTF